The next 19 T cell receptor beta chains were all read from a single sample in a study of blood T cell repertoires in COVID-19. Using immunoSEQ multiplex PCR, the repertoire was profiled, and TCRdb retains in-frame clones only, with some absent. Among about 360,000 clones, around 87% were seen once, and the ten largest hold 1.9%. Input material: PBMCs or T cells enriched from blood (not recorded which). These receptors were obtained from a man between 35 and 55 years old in a cohort exposed to, infected with or recovered from COVID-19 (not recorded which).

The chain combines TRBV28 with TRBJ1-6, with D tentatively TRBD1 (6 bases). Germline CDR1 MDHEN, CDR2 SYDVKM. Trimming removed 5 bases at V and 7 bases at J, with 12 bases between. This CDR3 comprises 14 residues. The DNA for the CDR3 is TGTGCCAGCAGTAACAGGGCGAAAAATTCACCCCTCCACTTT. This encodes CASSNRAKNSPLHF.

This chain connects TRBV18 to TRBJ1-4, with unresolved D. Deletions cut 6 bases from V and 8 bases from J, with 19 bases between. This CDR3 is 15 amino acids long. Germline CDR1 and CDR2: KGHSH and LQKENI. The CDR3: CASSPEERAREKLFF. CDR3 DNA sequence: TGTGCCAGCTCCCCGGAGGAGAGGGCGAGGGAAAAACTGTTTTTT.

This chain uses TRBV11-2 with TRBJ2-1; 12 nucleotides agree with TRBD2. V trimming: 5 bases; J trimming: 7 bases; junction bases outside the gene matches: 15. Germline values: CDR1 SGHAT, CDR2 FQNNGV. The CDR3 has 18 residues. The CDR3 coding sequence is TGTGCCAGCAGCGCGGGACTAGCGGGCCAGGCAGGGCGAAATGAGCAGTTCTTC. Encoded protein: CASSAGLAGQAGRNEQFF. The full variable domain, rest sourced from reference TRBV11-2 and TRBJ2-1, is EAGVAQSPRYKIIEKRQSVAFWCNPISGHATLYWYQQILGQGPKLLIQFQNNGVVDDSQLPKDRFSAERLKGVDSTLKIQPAKLEDSAVYLCASSAGLAGQAGRNEQFFGPGTRLTVL.

This clone was seen a few times. The V and J genes are TRBV5-4 and TRBJ2-1; 9 nucleotides match TRBD2. Germline trimming cut 7 bases from V and 5 bases from J; bases unmatched to any gene: 7. This CDR3 spans 14 amino acids. Germline V gene lookup returns CDR1 SGHNT and CDR2 YYREEE (reference sequence). CDR3 sequence (DNA): TGTGCCAGCTCGCGGACTAGCGCGAACAATGAGCAGTTCTTC. Translated: CASSRTSANNEQFF.

With respect to this clone: The identical CDR3 is also encoded by other nucleotide sequences in the sample. The chain carries TRBV5-1 and TRBJ2-7; 8 bases line up with TRBD1. The CDR3 has 13 amino acids. The germline CDR1 and CDR2 sequences are SGHRS and YFSETQ. V was clipped by 4 bases and J by 4 bases; unmatched bases: 4. The CDR3 DNA follows: TGCGCCAGCAGCGGAGACAGGGGTTACGAGCAGTACTTC. It is translated as CASSGDRGYEQYF.

The chain links TRBV19 to TRBJ2-1; 14 positions agree with TRBD2. The CDR3 length is 16 residues. V lost 3 bases to trimming and J lost 9 bases; unmatched junction nucleotides: 7. Germline CDR1 LNHDA, CDR2 SQIVND (reference sequence). The CDR3 sequence: CASSIIPGLAGVEQFF. DNA for the CDR3: TGTGCCAGTAGTATTATTCCGGGACTAGCGGGAGTTGAGCAGTTCTTC.

The genes are TRBV7-7 and TRBJ2-7, with a weak D call TRBD1 (6 bases). The germline V gene encodes CDR1 SSHAT and CDR2 FNYEAQ (reference sequence). CDR3 length equals 13 residues. Between the trimmed V and J ends, which lost 5 bases and 3 bases, there was a span of 11 bases. The CDR3 sequence: CASSQGPGYEQYF. The CDR3 nucleotides read TGTGCCAGCAGCCAGGGGCCCGGCTACGAGCAGTACTTC.

The V gene is TRBV5-1, the J gene TRBJ1-2, with a possible D match to TRBD1 (5 bases). The CDR3 contains 17 residues. CDR1 and CDR2 from the germline V gene are SGHRS and YFSETQ. V lost 3 bases and J 8 bases, leaving 26 bases between the germline ends. This CDR3 reads CASSSQGRVVSNVGYTF. CDR3 DNA: TGCGCCAGCAGCTCCCAGGGCCGGGTTGTAAGTAATGTCGGCTACACCTTC. Full variable domain (rest looked up from reference TRBV5-1 and TRBJ1-2): KAGVTQTPRYLIKTRGQQVTLSCSPISGHRSVSWYQQTPGQGLQFLFEYFSETQRNKGNFPGRFSGRQFSNSRSEMNVSTLELGDSALYLCASSSQGRVVSNVGYTFGSGTRLTVV.

The V call is TRBV6-5, the J call TRBJ1-5; 11 positions agree with TRBD1. V trimming: 6 bases; J trimming: 8 bases; junction bases outside the gene matches: 9. The length of the CDR3 is 15 residues. The germline CDR1 and CDR2 sequences are MNHEY and SVGAGI. The CDR3 here is CASSRRTGGAEPQHF. CDR3 bases: TGTGCCAGCAGCCGAAGGACAGGGGGCGCGGAGCCCCAGCATTTT.

This rearrangement joins TRBV12-2 to TRBJ2-7; the DNA was not used to check the table's D call, TRBD2. TRBV12-2 is marked as a pseudogene. The CDR3 covers 14 residues. DNA for the CDR3: TGTGCAAGTCGCCTAGCGGGAGGGCCCTACGAGCAGTACTTC. Translated: CASRLAGGPYEQYF.

This chain links TRBV7-9 with TRBJ1-6; 7 bases line up with TRBD1. Germline V gene lookup returns CDR1 SEHNR and CDR2 FQNEAQ (reference sequence). The CDR3 extends over 14 amino acids. V dropped 5 bases and J dropped 10; count of bases not matched to a gene: 8. DNA of the CDR3: TGTGCCAGCAGCCCGCAGGGGGGTGGGTCACCCCTCCACTTT. Protein product: CASSPQGGGSPLHF.

The V call is TRBV6-5, the J call TRBJ1-1, with 8 bases fitting TRBD1. J was trimmed by 1 base and V by 4 bases; bases with no gene match: 2. CDR1 is MNHEY, CDR2 SVGAGI, per germline. CDR3 length: 14 amino acids. Written as DNA, the CDR3 is TGTGCCAGCAGTTCACAGGGGGAGAACACTGAAGCTTTCTTT. It yields the protein CASSSQGENTEAFF.

V gene TRBV29-1 combines with J gene TRBJ1-2, with 8 bases that match TRBD1. Germline lookup yields CDR1 SQVTM and CDR2 ANQGSEA. V trimming: 8 bases; J trimming: 2 bases; junction bases outside the gene matches: 10. The length of the CDR3 is 14 residues. Written as DNA, the CDR3 is TGCAGCTCCCAAAACCGACAGGGGAACTATGGCTACACCTTC. Translated: CSSQNRQGNYGYTF.

This CDR3 is CASGLAENEQFF. CDR3 coding DNA: TGTGCCAGCGGTCTAGCGGAAAATGAGCAGTTCTTC. The chain uses TRBV28 and TRBJ2-1, with 7 bases matching TRBD2. V lost 8 bases, J lost 7 bases, and 5 bases stayed unmatched. Germline assignment: CDR1 MDHEN and CDR2 SYDVKM. This CDR3 has 12 residues.

This chain joins TRBV15 and TRBJ2-7, with 8 bases identical to TRBD2. The junction had 9 bases not matched to a gene; V was cut back by 2 bases and J by 3 bases. This CDR3 comprises 16 residues. Germline V gene lookup returns CDR1 LNHNV and CDR2 YYDKDF (reference sequence). The DNA of the CDR3 is TGTGCCACCAGCAGACCCAGAGCGGGAGCGCTCTACGAGCAGTACTTC. Its translation: CATSRPRAGALYEQYF.

The chain recombines TRBV2 with TRBJ1-1, with 7 bases matching TRBD1. Germline assignment: CDR1 SNHLY and CDR2 FYNNEI. The V segment lost 10 bases and the J segment 1 base; nucleotides outside the gene matches: 12. The length of the CDR3 is 15 residues. CDR3 sequence (DNA): TGTGCCACCCTCCTTTCGGGGACAGAGAACACTGAAGCTTTCTTT. It translates to CATLLSGTENTEAFF.

This sequence joins TRBV28 and TRBJ2-7; 9 bases match TRBD2. The CDR3 has 15 amino acids. V was pared by 1 base and J by 7 bases, with 8 bases of the junction left unmatched. Germline assignment: CDR1 MDHEN and CDR2 SYDVKM. The CDR3 sequence: CASSLSSGIFKEQYF. The CDR3 nucleotides are TGTGCCAGCAGTTTATCTAGCGGGATCTTTAAAGAGCAGTACTTC.

V usage is TRBV28 and J usage is TRBJ1-4; 9 bases line up with TRBD1. The CDR3 is 15 amino acids. The germline V gene encodes CDR1 MDHEN and CDR2 SYDVKM. Germline trimming cut 4 bases from V and 8 bases from J; bases unmatched to any gene: 8. The CDR3 DNA follows: TGTGCCAGCAGTTCCCCCGGGACAGGGCGCGAAAAACTGTTTTTT. It encodes CASSSPGTGREKLFF.

This rearrangement joins TRBV30 to TRBJ2-3; TRBD1 matches at 7 bases. Germline trimming cut 0 bases from V and 0 bases from J; bases unmatched to any gene: 3. Germline-derived CDR1 and CDR2 are GTSNPN and SVGIG (reference sequence). The CDR3 is 15 residues long. As DNA, the CDR3 is TGTGCCTGGAGTGTAACAGGGGCTAGCACAGATACGCAGTATTTT. It translates to CAWSVTGASTDTQYF.